The T cell receptor (beta chain) described here comes from a study of a mutant IDH1 vaccine in newly diagnosed glioma. Across the study: Treated patients showed a male proportion of approximately 62%, a female proportion of 37.5%, and a mean age of about 41 years. Antecedent treatment encompassed radiotherapy, temozolomide, or their combination; the majority received both. Study results and caveats: Pseudoprogression appeared unlinked to shifts in leading peripheral T cell clonotypes.

The time point was: baseline, week 1 (first vaccination visit). Treatment denoted: pre-vaccination baseline after standard-of-care therapy. Remarks on this clone: Its antigen is as yet unknown.

Sequenced by immunoSEQ multiplex PCR; TCRdb stores in-frame clones only, minus some. The sample consists of some 90,000 clones, approximately 80% of them appearing once. The material sequenced was PBMCs, taken from a glioma patient treated with radiotherapy, temozolomide or both. The TCR sequence derives from a man aged 40-55 years with glioma. Some clones in this sample may be carry-over from other donors' samples.

CDR3 in DNA: TGTGCCAGCAGCTTGGTCTCCAACTATGGCTACACCTTC. This translates into CASSLVSNYGYTF. The chain links TRBV5-4 to TRBJ1-2; D remains unclear. Germline values: CDR1 SGHNT, CDR2 YYREEE (reference sequence). CDR3 length equals 13 residues. Trimming left V 0 bases short and J 2 bases short, with 5 bases between.